The 13 T cell receptor beta chains below all came from one sample that was sequenced in a study of beta chain features in type 1 diabetes. Study-level results: There was a moderate but significant shortening of TCRB CDR3s in all four CD4+ subsets of Type 1 diabetes patients.

The isolated RNA, all of it, was reverse transcribed, so expressed TCRB transcripts were what got sequenced. Assay: immunoSEQ multiplex PCR; the TCRdb copy retains only in-frame clones and omits some. The sample lists hundreds of thousands of clones, 11% to 15% occurring once. Their recognized antigens are unknown. Sequencing was done on a sample of naive CD4+ T cells from blood. All receptors come from a man in his late teens or twenties with type 1 diabetes.

V usage is TRBV30 and J usage is TRBJ1-3; D gene unclear. This CDR3 contains 12 residues. The V end was cut by 4 bases, the J end by 2 bases, with 6 bases between. Germline V gene data show CDR1 as GTSNPN and CDR2 as SVGIG (reference sequence). CDR3: CAWTSAGNTIYF. Here the CDR3 DNA reads TGTGCCTGGACCTCAGCTGGAAACACCATATATTTT.

This clone has just a few counts. The V gene is TRBV15, the J gene TRBJ2-7, with D possibly matching TRBD1 (5 bases). V lost 0 bases and J lost 2, with 11 bases in between. Germline CDR1 and CDR2: LNHNV and YYDKDF (reference sequence). The CDR3 covers 15 residues. DNA of the CDR3: TGTGCCACCAGCAGAGATCGTCAGGGCACCTACGAGCAGTACTTC. Protein sequence: CATSRDRQGTYEQYF.

This clone was recorded a few times. The chain is built from TRBV7-2 and TRBJ2-1; D gene uncertain. This CDR3 region has 16 residues. Germline CDR1 is SGHTA and CDR2 is FQGNSA. Trimming removed 2 bases at V and 8 bases at J, with 19 bases between. CDR3: CASSLSADRSLHEQFF. The CDR3 region has the DNA TGTGCCAGCAGCTTATCCGCGGATCGTTCCTTGCATGAGCAGTTCTTC. Based on the CDR3 plus reference TRBV7-2 and TRBJ2-1, the full variable domain is GAGVSQSPSNKVTEKGKDVELRCDPISGHTALYWYRQSLGQGLEFLIYFQGNSAPDKSGLPSDRFSAERTGGSVSTLTIQRTQQEDSAVYLCASSLSADRSLHEQFFGPGTRLTVL.

V usage is TRBV30 and J usage is TRBJ1-1, with no clear D. The CDR3 sequence is 13 residues long. Trimming took 1 base from V and 11 from J, leaving 17 bases between them. The germline V gene has CDR1 GTSNPN and CDR2 SVGIG (reference sequence). The CDR3 loop reads CAWSGRTGRVAFF. The CDR3 region has the DNA TGTGCCTGGAGTGGTCGGACCGGAAGGGTGGCTTTCTTT. The entire variable domain, with the rest obtained from reference TRBV30 and TRBJ1-1, is as follows: SQTIHQWPATLVQPVGSPLSLECTVEGTSNPNLYWYRQAAGRGLQLLFYSVGIGQISSEVPQNLSASRPQDRQFILSSKKLLLSDSGFYLCAWSGRTGRVAFFGQGTRLTVV.

This rearrangement joins TRBV7-3 to TRBJ2-7; D may be TRBD2 (7 bases). There are 14 residues in the CDR3. Between the trimmed V and J ends, which lost 5 bases and 3 bases, there was a span of 14 bases. Germline CDR1 reads SGHTA; CDR2 reads FQGTGA. This CDR3 reads CASSAQGGGYEQYF. The CDR3 DNA reads as TGTGCCAGCAGCGCACAGGGAGGGGGCTACGAGCAGTACTTC.

The table lists this clone with a few counts. The chain links TRBV7-2 to TRBJ2-1; weak D call: TRBD2 (7 bases). This CDR3 spans 14 amino acids. CDR1 and CDR2 (germline): SGHTA, FQGNSA. V was trimmed by 7 bases and J by 4 bases, leaving 14 bases between them. The CDR3 coding sequence is TGTGCCAGCAACCGCGGGGGCCAATACAATGAGCAGTTCTTC. This gives the protein CASNRGGQYNEQFF.

The chain employs TRBV9 and TRBJ2-5; no clear D gene. CDR1 SGDLS and CDR2 YYNGEE come from the germline V gene. There are 13 residues in the CDR3. The V gene lost 4 bases and the J gene lost 5 bases, with 12 bases spanning the gap. The CDR3 sequence is CASSPSGRETQYF. The CDR3 DNA follows: TGTGCCAGCAGCCCCTCAGGCCGGGAGACCCAGTACTTC. The full variable domain, with the rest looked up from reference TRBV9 and TRBJ2-5, is DSGVTQTPKHLITATGQRVTLRCSPRSGDLSVYWYQQSLDQGLQFLIQYYNGEERAKGNILERFSAQQFPDLHSELNLSSLELGDSALYFCASSPSGRETQYFGPGTRLLVL.

This clone was seen a handful of times. Distinct nucleotide sequences in the sample also encode this CDR3. The rearrangement uses TRBV29-1 and TRBJ1-1, with TRBD1 matching over 9 bases. Germline V gene sequence: CDR1 SQVTM, CDR2 ANQGSEA. The CDR3 length is 14 residues. V was pared by 5 bases and J by 1 base, with 5 bases of the junction left unmatched. The CDR3 loop is CSVSRGQGNTEAFF. The CDR3, as DNA: TGCAGCGTTTCCCGGGGACAGGGGAACACTGAAGCTTTCTTT.

This chain links TRBV15 with TRBJ1-1; D gene uncertain. Germline lookup yields CDR1 LNHNV and CDR2 YYDKDF (reference sequence). The CDR3 loop spans 14 amino acids. V lost 0 bases and J lost 4, with 9 bases in between. The CDR3: CATSRERRATEAFF. The CDR3 bases are TGTGCCACCAGCAGAGAGAGGCGGGCCACTGAAGCTTTCTTT.

This clone occurred a few times. V gene TRBV28 combines with J gene TRBJ1-6; a weak D match, TRBD1 (5 bases). Trimming removed 2 bases from V and 13 bases from J, with 21 bases in between. CDR1 is MDHEN and CDR2 is SYDVKM in the germline V gene. The CDR3 sequence is 16 residues long. The CDR3 sequence is CASSLPRDWVGLPLHF. As DNA, the CDR3 is TGTGCCAGCAGTTTACCCCGGGACTGGGTGGGCTTGCCCCTCCACTTT. The full variable domain, completed using reference TRBV28 and TRBJ1-6, is DVKVTQSSRYLVKRTGEKVFLECVQDMDHENMFWYRQDPGLGLRLIYFSYDVKMKEKGDIPEGYSVSREKKERFSLILESASTNQTSMYLCASSLPRDWVGLPLHFGNGTRLTVT.

The CDR3 spells CASTHDFLSEAFF. In DNA form, the CDR3 reads TGTGCCAGCACCCACGATTTCCTGTCTGAAGCTTTCTTT. This chain links TRBV14 with TRBJ1-1; D is undetermined. Germline values: CDR1 SGHDN, CDR2 FVKESK. With 7 bases removed from V and 6 bases from J, the gap between germline ends came to 15 bases. This CDR3 is built from 13 residues. The whole variable domain, filled in from reference TRBV14 and TRBJ1-1, reads EAGVTQFPSHSVIEKGQTVTLRCDPISGHDNLYWYRRVMGKEIKFLLHFVKESKQDESGMPNNRFLAERTGGTYSTLKVQPAELEDSGVYFCASTHDFLSEAFFGQGTRLTVV.

The V gene is TRBV6-6, the J gene TRBJ2-7; weak D call: TRBD1 (6 bases). CDR1 MNHNY and CDR2 SVGAGI come from the germline V gene (reference sequence). V was clipped by 6 bases and J by 2 bases, with 11 bases between them. This CDR3 contains 13 residues. The CDR3 coding sequence is TGTGCCAGCAGCAGGGACATGCCCTACGAGCAGTACTTC. Translating gives CASSRDMPYEQYF.

J is TRBJ2-7 and V is TRBV9, with D maybe TRBD2 (6 bases). The germline V and J ends were trimmed by 3 bases and 0 bases, with 19 bases remaining between them. Germline CDR1 reads SGDLS; CDR2 reads YYNGEE. The CDR3 sequence is 17 residues long. The CDR3 nucleotides are TGTGCCAGCAGCGGGCCCCTTGGGGGGTTAGACTCCTACGAGCAGTACTTC. This sequence encodes CASSGPLGGLDSYEQYF.